Listed below are T cell receptor beta chains from one sample, sequenced in a study of neurological immune-mediated disorders. TCRdb itself ran the 5' RACE reads through MiXCR, one entry per CDR3 protein. The table has approximately 30,000 distinct CDR3 sequences, less than 15% seen once; the top ten hold about 2.5%. The sequenced sample was PBMCs. Receptors originate from a woman aged 40-49 years in good health. The CDR3 runs from the conserved cysteine through the conserved F or W. D genes are given only for firm matches. For some rows the clone size is stated as once, few or many, or as a class when expanded; others skip it.

D	size	V	J	DNA	CDR3
-	many	TRBV10-3	TRBJ2-1	TGTGCCATCAGTGAGTCGACCCGAGGAGACAATGAGCAGTTCTTC	CAISESTRGDNEQFF
-	many	TRBV5-1	TRBJ1-6	TGCGCCAGCAGCTTGGGCCAGGGATTTAATTCACCCCTCCACTTT	CASSLGQGFNSPLHF
TRBD1	many	TRBV5-1	TRBJ2-7	TGCGCCAGCAGCCTGGACAGGGCCTACGAGCAGTACTTC	CASSLDRAYEQYF
-	many	TRBV3-1	TRBJ2-5	TGTGCCAGCAGCCAAGATAGAGGGGTGCTGCGATGGGAGACCCAGTACTTC	CASSQDRGVLRWETQYF
-	many	TRBV20-1	TRBJ2-5	TGCAGTGCGACTCAGGGTTGGGAAGAGACCCAGTACTTC	CSATQGWEETQYF
TRBD2	-	TRBV6-2/TRBV6-3	TRBJ2-3	TGTGCCAGCAGCTTAGCGGGCTTGAGAGATACGCAGTATTTT	CASSLAGLRDTQYF
-	many	TRBV20-1	TRBJ1-5	TGCAGTGCTAGGGGCGCCCTAGGCAGCCAGAATCAGCCCCAGCATTTT	CSARGALGSQNQPQHF
TRBD2	few	TRBV7-2	TRBJ2-3	TGTGCCAGCAGCCCTCAGCGGGAAATAGATACGCAGTATTTT	CASSPQREIDTQYF
-	few	TRBV9	TRBJ2-5	TGTGCCAGCAGCGTAGCGGCACAAGAGACCCAGTACTTC	CASSVAAQETQYF
TRBD1	many	TRBV14	TRBJ1-2	TGTGCCAGCAGCCAAGTTCAGGGACAGAGCTATGGCTACACCTTC	CASSQVQGQSYGYTF
TRBD1	many	TRBV27	TRBJ1-1	TGTGCCAGCAGTTTAAGGCAGGGGGGTACTGAAGCTTTCTTT	CASSLRQGGTEAFF
TRBD2	large	TRBV12-3/TRBV12-4	TRBJ2-3	TGTGCCAGCAGTGTCATCGGGAGGACTAGCACAGATACGCAGTATTTT	CASSVIGRTSTDTQYF
-	many	TRBV12-5	TRBJ1-1	TGTGCTAGTGGTTTAGGAGGCACTGAAGCTTTCTTT	CASGLGGTEAFF
-	many	TRBV3-1	TRBJ2-2	TGTGCCTCCGGTGACACCGGGGAGCTGTTTTTT	CASGDTGELFF
-	-	TRBV18	TRBJ2-7	TGTGCCAGCTCACCACAGGAGGGACAATCCTACGAGCAGTACTTC	CASSPQEGQSYEQYF
-	many	TRBV5-6	TRBJ2-3	TGTGCCAGCAGCTTGGCCCCAGATACGCAGTATTTT	CASSLAPDTQYF
-	many	TRBV6-1	TRBJ1-5	TGTGCCAGCACGTGGGGAGACGGCAATCAGCCCCAGCATTTT	CASTWGDGNQPQHF
TRBD2	many	TRBV20-1	TRBJ2-7	TGCAGTGCTAGCAGCCTAGCGGGAGTCGGGCAGTACTTC	CSASSLAGVGQYF
TRBD2	many	TRBV7-2	TRBJ2-1	TGTGCCAGCAGCCCCGGGACTAGCGGGAGTGTGAGTGAGCAGTTCTTC	CASSPGTSGSVSEQFF
-	-	TRBV20-1	TRBJ1-1	TGCAGTGCTAGAGACGGCAGAGTGAACACTGAAGCTTTCTTT	CSARDGRVNTEAFF
-	few	TRBV6-2/TRBV6-3	TRBJ1-1	TGTGCCAGCAGTTACAATTGGATGACCACTGAAGCTTTCTTT	CASSYNWMTTEAFF
-	many	TRBV10-3	TRBJ1-5	TGTGCCATCAGTGGGACAGTCGACAATCAGCCCCAGCATTTT	CAISGTVDNQPQHF
TRBD2	many	TRBV5-1	TRBJ2-1	TGCGCCAGCAGCTCCAGGACTAGCGGGGGCCTCTCCTACAATGAGCAGTTCTTC	CASSSRTSGGLSYNEQFF
TRBD2	many	TRBV6-5	TRBJ2-5	TGTGCCAGCAGTTACGCTGGACTAGCGGTCCAAGAGACCCAGTACTTC	CASSYAGLAVQETQYF
-	many	TRBV20-1	TRBJ1-2	TGCAGTGCTAGAGTGGAGGGCTCGGGCGGCTACACCTTC	CSARVEGSGGYTF
TRBD2	many	TRBV10-3	TRBJ2-5	TGTGCCATCAGCCCCGGGACTAGCGGGGGGGCCGGGGAGACCCAGTACTTC	CAISPGTSGGAGETQYF
-	many	TRBV5-6	TRBJ1-1	TGTGCCAGCAGCTTTAGTACGAACACTGAAGCTTTCTTT	CASSFSTNTEAFF
-	many	TRBV29-1	TRBJ2-1	TGCAGCGGGACGGGAACCTACAATGAGCAGTTCTTC	CSGTGTYNEQFF
-	many	TRBV6-5	TRBJ1-2	TGTGCCAGCAGTTACTCAAAGGCAGACTACTATGGCTACACCTTC	CASSYSKADYYGYTF
TRBD1	-	TRBV12-3/TRBV12-4	TRBJ2-5	TGTGCCAGCAGTTTAAGCTACCGACGAAGGCTCGGACAGGGTGGACGTAAAGAGACACAGTACTTC	CASSLSYRRRLGQGGRKETQYF
TRBD1	many	TRBV4-2	TRBJ2-7	TGTGCCAGCAGCCAAGAGCCCGGGACAGCGGCCAACGAGCAGTACTTC	CASSQEPGTAANEQYF
TRBD1	many	TRBV20-1	TRBJ2-1	TGCAGTGCCGATCGAGGGACAGGGTCAAATGAGCAGTTCTTC	CSADRGTGSNEQFF
-	many	TRBV5-5	TRBJ1-2	TGTGCCAGCAGTCCTGTGGATGGCTACACCTTC	CASSPVDGYTF
-	many	TRBV20-1	TRBJ2-3	TGCAGTGCTAGAGATTTTCGCGGGAAGAGCACAGATACGCAGTATTTT	CSARDFRGKSTDTQYF
TRBD1	many	TRBV6-6	TRBJ1-4	TGTGCCAGCAGCTGGACAGGGGCCACAACTAATGAAAAACTGTTTTTT	CASSWTGATTNEKLFF
-	many	TRBV29-1	TRBJ1-1	TGCAGCACCGAACGGACAGTGAACACTGAAGCTTTCTTT	CSTERTVNTEAFF
TRBD1	many	TRBV20-1	TRBJ1-5	TGCAGTGCGGTGGGGGACAGGGAAAATCAGCCCCAGCATTTT	CSAVGDRENQPQHF
TRBD1	many	TRBV3-1	TRBJ2-3	TGTGCCAGCAGTCCAACGTGGCAGGGGGCGGATACGCAGTATTTT	CASSPTWQGADTQYF
-	many	TRBV27	TRBJ1-1	TGTGCCAGCAGTTTATTGGGGGGCACTGAAGCTTTCTTT	CASSLLGGTEAFF
-	few	TRBV6-2/TRBV6-3	TRBJ1-5	TGTGCCAGCAGTTACATGCGGGCACCCCAGCATTTT	CASSYMRAPQHF
-	few	TRBV12-3/TRBV12-4	TRBJ2-3	TGTGCCAGCAGTTCACTCAAAATAACAGATACGCAGTATTTT	CASSSLKITDTQYF
-	many	TRBV7-9	TRBJ2-7	TGTGCCAGCAGCGCCGTGGTGGGGGGGGCGGGGGAGCAGTACTTC	CASSAVVGGAGEQYF
TRBD2	many	TRBV24-1	TRBJ2-7	TGTGCCACCAGTGACCCCAGAGGAACTAGCGGGAGAATCGAGCAGTACTTC	CATSDPRGTSGRIEQYF
TRBD1	medium-sized	TRBV6-2/TRBV6-3	TRBJ1-2	TGTGCCAGCAGTTGGACAGGGGTTGGCTACACCTTC	CASSWTGVGYTF
TRBD2	many	TRBV12-3/TRBV12-4	TRBJ2-3	TGTGCCAGCAGTCTCCGGAGGTGGCGGGAGAGTTCTAGCACAGATACGCAGTATTTT	CASSLRRWRESSSTDTQYF
-	many	TRBV10-3	TRBJ2-1	TGTGCCATCAGTGCCCAGCAGGCCCATGAGCAGTTCTTC	CAISAQQAHEQFF
-	many	TRBV4-3	TRBJ1-1	TGCGCCAGCAGCCAAGGAAGAGTCAGGAGCACTGAAGCTTTCTTT	CASSQGRVRSTEAFF
TRBD1	-	TRBV15	TRBJ1-5	TGTGCCACCAGCAGGAGACAGGGATCTGGCAATCAGCCCCAGCATTTT	CATSRRQGSGNQPQHF
-	many	TRBV20-1	TRBJ1-3	TGCAGTGCAATATCTCCGGGGGCTTATGGAAACACCATATATTTT	CSAISPGAYGNTIYF
TRBD2	many	TRBV7-7	TRBJ2-3	TGTGCTAGCAGCCGACTAGCGAGTATAACAGATACGCAGTATTTT	CASSRLASITDTQYF
-	many	TRBV5-1	TRBJ1-6	TGCGCCAGCAGCTTGAACGGAATTAGTAATTCACCCCTCCACTTT	CASSLNGISNSPLHF
-	medium-sized	TRBV12-3/TRBV12-4	TRBJ2-3	TGTGCCAGCAGTTTATCAGGAGATACGCAGTATTTT	CASSLSGDTQYF